The source of this T cell receptor (beta chain) is a study of blood T cell repertoires in COVID-19 (dated by TCRdb to the early 2020s). A note on the overall study: Samples covering the acute and convalescent phases of COVID-19 were provided by collaborators in the United States, Italy and Spain. A de-identified subject ID, COVID-19 status, age in years and sex were almost always included in the sample metadata. A freely available public database, intended as a resource for researchers studying the immune response to SARS-CoV-2, is where the repertoires were released. Where available, HLA class I and class II types were taken from metadata supplied by the sample provider and were not determined by assay-based typing. The dataset comprised deeply sampled blood TCRbeta repertoires from subjects exposed to, actively infected with, or recovered from COVID-19. The material from the prospective study consisted of cDNA or gDNA derived from T cells, B-cell-depleted T cells, or PBMCs. The samples were drawn from two sources: the first 160 participants of the ongoing ImmuneRACE study, and 1,000 to 1,500 subjects contributed by 6 global collaborators. What the work shows at the level of the full study, not this receptor alone: Clinical and demographic metadata were provided uncurated, with the amount varying by source and participant.

Each collaborating institution followed its own protocols to collect whole blood in K2EDTA tubes. For TCRbeta analysis, collaborators shipped samples in one of three forms: frozen whole blood, isolated PBMCs, or DNA extracted from either of those sample types. Of note for this clone: Its recognized antigen is unknown. Per-base qualities were not stored, and no clone one base away is much larger.

TCRbeta CDR3 regions were amplified from genomic DNA by means of the immunoSEQ Assay, a bias-controlled multiplex PCR. On the study's bioinformatics: The number of nucleated cells in each sample was estimated from the amplification of reference gene primers within the assay. To quantify the absolute abundance of each unique TCRbeta CDR3 rearrangement, sequence reads were collapsed and filtered. Productive Simpson clonality was computed per sample as the square root of Simpson's diversity index over productive rearrangements. TCRdb carries this immuneACCESS record with in-frame sequences only. Its versions omit some clonotypes, under half of them owing to an unresolved V gene in the studies checked, with the rest unexplained. Clone size and V and J calls were adopted from that table, with D and trimming inferred from the DNA. The sample yields 83,000 or so clones; more than 75% were counted once. Clones ranked in the top ten supply under 8.5% of the sample.

Material: peripheral blood. The clonotype originates from a man aged 80 or over with active or convalescent COVID-19.

This receptor has the CDR3 CASSPLGRGGPDTQYF. The sequence in DNA is TGTGCCAGTAGTCCTCTGGGGAGGGGGGGACCAGATACGCAGTATTTT. This receptor chain uses TRBV19 and TRBJ2-3, with a tentative D gene TRBD2 over 7 matching bases. Trimming takes 5 bases from V and 4 bases from J, and the germline ends sit 19 bases apart. The CDR3 runs 16 residues from the cysteine to the phenylalanine. Just the 48-base CDR3 DNA is kept, in frame starting at base 1. As encoded in the germline V gene (reference sequence), CDR1 is LNHDA while CDR2 is SQIVND.